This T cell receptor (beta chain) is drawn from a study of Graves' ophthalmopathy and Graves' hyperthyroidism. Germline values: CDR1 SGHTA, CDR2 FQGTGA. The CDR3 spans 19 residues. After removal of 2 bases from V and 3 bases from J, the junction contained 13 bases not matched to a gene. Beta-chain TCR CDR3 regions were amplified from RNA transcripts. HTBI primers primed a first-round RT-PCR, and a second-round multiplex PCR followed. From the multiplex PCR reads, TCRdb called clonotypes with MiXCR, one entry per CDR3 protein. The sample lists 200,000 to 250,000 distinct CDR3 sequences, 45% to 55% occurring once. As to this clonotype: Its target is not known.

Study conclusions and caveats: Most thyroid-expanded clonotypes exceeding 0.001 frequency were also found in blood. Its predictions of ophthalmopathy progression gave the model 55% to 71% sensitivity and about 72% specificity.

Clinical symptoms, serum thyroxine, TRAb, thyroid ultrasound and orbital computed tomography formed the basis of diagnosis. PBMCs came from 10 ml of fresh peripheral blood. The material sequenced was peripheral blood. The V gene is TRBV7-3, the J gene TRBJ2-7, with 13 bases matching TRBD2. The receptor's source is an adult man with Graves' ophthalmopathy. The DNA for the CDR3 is TGTGCCAGCAGCTTAGAGGTCTGGACTAGCGGGAGACCACACTACGAGCAGTACTTC. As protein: CASSLEVWTSGRPHYEQYF.